A selection of T cell receptor beta chains follows, all from one sample in a study of cytomegalovirus exposure and HLA in healthy donors. Sequencing was performed with immunoSEQ multiplex PCR; in TCRdb, only in-frame clones are kept and a portion is missing. Of roughly 110,000 clones listed, 67% are singletons. The sample consisted of PBMCs. These TCRs come from a man aged 18 to 29 in good health and CMV-seropositive. The CDR3 runs from the conserved cysteine through the conserved F or W. A D gene is named only where the DNA matches it firmly. The size entry is marked missing in some rows and otherwise reads once, few, many or a size class.

V: TRBV4-1
D: .
size: .
J: TRBJ2-3
DNA: TGCGCCAGCAGAGGCGGTCAGGGGAGCACAGATACGCAGTATTTT
CDR3: CASRGGQGSTDTQYF

V: TRBV11-3
D: TRBD2
size: .
J: TRBJ2-5
DNA: TGTGCCAGCAGCCCAGGTCTAGCGGGGGGCCGGGAGACCCAGTACTTC
CDR3: CASSPGLAGGRETQYF

V: TRBV6-5
D: .
size: .
J: TRBJ1-1
DNA: TGTGCCAGCAGGCGAACAGGGAATCGTGAAGCTTTCTTT
CDR3: CASRRTGNREAFF

V: TRBV6-4
D: TRBD1
size: .
J: TRBJ2-3
DNA: TGTGCCAGCCGTCCAGTGGGGGGGCGGACAGGGGCTAGCACAGATACGCAGTATTTT
CDR3: CASRPVGGRTGASTDTQYF

V: TRBV7-2
D: TRBD2
size: .
J: TRBJ2-5
DNA: TGTGCCAGCAGTCCCGGTTGGATTAGCGGGGGGCAAGAGACCCAGTACTTC
CDR3: CASSPGWISGGQETQYF

V: TRBV6-1
D: .
size: .
J: TRBJ1-2
DNA: TGTGCCAGCAGGGCGGACAGCCTTACCATCTATGGCTACACCTTC
CDR3: CASRADSLTIYGYTF

V: TRBV7-2
D: .
size: .
J: TRBJ1-2
DNA: TGTGCCAGCAGCCCGGGGAGAGGCTATGGCTACACCTTC
CDR3: CASSPGRGYGYTF

V: TRBV2
D: TRBD1
size: .
J: TRBJ2-5
DNA: TGTGCCAGCAGGGACGGGACAGGCGGTTATCAAGAGACCCAGTACTTC
CDR3: CASRDGTGGYQETQYF

V: TRBV7-2
D: .
size: .
J: TRBJ2-1
DNA: TGTGCCAGCAGCTTAGCGCTCCAGGGCGCTGAGCAGTTCTTC
CDR3: CASSLALQGAEQFF

V: TRBV7-6
D: TRBD1
size: .
J: TRBJ1-1
DNA: TGTGCCAGCAGCACCCGACAGGGGAATACGGAAGCTTTCTTT
CDR3: CASSTRQGNTEAFF

V: TRBV6-1
D: .
size: .
J: TRBJ1-5
DNA: TGTGCCAGCAGATCCCGGGATCAATATCAGCCCCAGCATTTT
CDR3: CASRSRDQYQPQHF

V: TRBV5-6
D: TRBD1
size: few
J: TRBJ1-6
DNA: TGTGCCAGCAGCTTGGGGTATAGGGGGCTTTCACCCCTCCACTTT
CDR3: CASSLGYRGLSPLHF

V: TRBV6-1
D: TRBD1
size: many
J: TRBJ2-7
DNA: TGTGCCAGCAGTGAAGCGGCAGGGGGCTACGAGCAGTACTTC
CDR3: CASSEAAGGYEQYF

V: TRBV30
D: .
size: .
J: TRBJ1-2
DNA: TGTGCCTGGAGTGTGGGCCTTCCTGGCTACACCTTC
CDR3: CAWSVGLPGYTF

V: TRBV30
D: .
size: .
J: TRBJ2-1
DNA: TGTGCCTGTGAGGAGCAGTTCTTC
CDR3: CACEEQFF

V: TRBV20-1
D: .
size: .
J: TRBJ1-6
DNA: TGCAGTGCTGGACAGAACTCACCCCTCCACTTT
CDR3: CSAGQNSPLHF

V: TRBV7-9
D: .
size: few
J: TRBJ1-2
DNA: TGTGCCAGCAGCACACGAGTATTGGCGGACTATGGCTACACCTTC
CDR3: CASSTRVLADYGYTF

V: TRBV5-1
D: TRBD1
size: .
J: TRBJ2-7
DNA: TGCGCCAGCAGCTGGGCCCCCGGGACAGGGGACTACGAGCAGTACTTC
CDR3: CASSWAPGTGDYEQYF

V: TRBV19
D: .
size: .
J: TRBJ2-2
DNA: TGTGCCAGCGACAGGAACACCGGGGAGCTGTTTTTT
CDR3: CASDRNTGELFF

V: TRBV5-6
D: TRBD1
size: .
J: TRBJ1-1
DNA: TGTGCCAGCAGCGCTAGACAGGGCCATTTCTGTGAAGCTTTCTTT
CDR3: CASSARQGHFCEAFF

V: TRBV2
D: .
size: .
J: TRBJ1-5
DNA: TGTGCCAGCAGGAGGACAGCAAATAGCAATCAGCCCCAGCATTTT
CDR3: CASRRTANSNQPQHF

V: TRBV9
D: .
size: .
J: TRBJ2-2
DNA: TGTGCCAGCAGCTCCAGGTCGGGGGCCGGGGAGCTGTTTTTT
CDR3: CASSSRSGAGELFF

V: TRBV19
D: TRBD1
size: once
J: TRBJ1-2
DNA: TGTGCCAGTAGTCCCGGACAGGGAAAGTATGGCTACACCTTC
CDR3: CASSPGQGKYGYTF

V: TRBV25-1
D: TRBD2
size: .
J: TRBJ2-1
DNA: TGTGCCAGCAGTAATATAGCGGGGGGTTCCTACAATGAGCAGTTCTTC
CDR3: CASSNIAGGSYNEQFF

V: TRBV5-1
D: .
size: .
J: TRBJ2-1
DNA: TGCGCCAGCAGCTTGGTGGTGACAGGACTTTACAATGAGCAGTTCTTC
CDR3: CASSLVVTGLYNEQFF

V: TRBV7-9
D: .
size: .
J: TRBJ2-2
DNA: TGTGCCAGCAGCCCGATCGGACAGCCTCCGAACACCGGGGAGCTGTTTTTT
CDR3: CASSPIGQPPNTGELFF

V: TRBV6-5
D: .
size: .
J: TRBJ1-5
DNA: TGTGCCAGCAGCCGATCCCTACAGGGAAATCAGCCCCAGCATTTT
CDR3: CASSRSLQGNQPQHF

V: TRBV7-9
D: TRBD1
size: .
J: TRBJ1-1
DNA: TGTGCCAGCAGCTATAACAGGGGACGGAACACTGAAGCTTTCTTT
CDR3: CASSYNRGRNTEAFF